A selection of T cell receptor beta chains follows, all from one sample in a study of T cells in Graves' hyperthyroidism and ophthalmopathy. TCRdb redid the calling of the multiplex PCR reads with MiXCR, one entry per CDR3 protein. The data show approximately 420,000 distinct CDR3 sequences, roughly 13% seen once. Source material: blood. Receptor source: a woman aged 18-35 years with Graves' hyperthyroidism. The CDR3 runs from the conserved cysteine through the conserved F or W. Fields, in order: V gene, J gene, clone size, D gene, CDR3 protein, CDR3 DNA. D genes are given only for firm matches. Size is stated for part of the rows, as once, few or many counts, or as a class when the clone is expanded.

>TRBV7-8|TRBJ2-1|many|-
CASSPLPQRQGLYEQFF
TGTGCCAGCAGCCCTCTTCCCCAGCGTCAAGGGCTGTATGAGCAGTTCTTC
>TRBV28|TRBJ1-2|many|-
CASRKPNEIYGYTF
TGTGCCAGCAGGAAACCGAACGAGATCTATGGCTACACCTTC
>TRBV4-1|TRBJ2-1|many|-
CASSQDSRPDNEQFF
TGCGCCAGCAGCCAAGATTCGAGACCGGATAATGAGCAGTTCTTC
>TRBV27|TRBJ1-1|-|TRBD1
CASTKTGLGTEAFF
TGTGCCAGCACCAAGACAGGGCTAGGGACTGAAGCTTTCTTT
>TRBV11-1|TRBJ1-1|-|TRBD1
CASSHIFGQGDTEAFF
TGCGCCAGCAGCCACATTTTTGGACAGGGGGACACTGAAGCTTTCTTT
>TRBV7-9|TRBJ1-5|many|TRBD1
CASSSQTGVSNQPQHF
TGTGCCAGCAGCTCCCAGACAGGGGTTAGCAATCAGCCCCAGCATTTT
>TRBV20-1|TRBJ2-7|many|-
CSARGPGYEQYF
TGCAGTGCTAGGGGGCCGGGCTACGAGCAGTACTTC
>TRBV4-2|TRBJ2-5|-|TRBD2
CASSQEVAGRAETQYF
TGTGCCAGCAGCCAAGAAGTAGCAGGGAGGGCGGAGACCCAGTACTTC
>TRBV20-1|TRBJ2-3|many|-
CSAREAARSSDTQYF
TGCAGTGCTAGAGAAGCCGCTAGGAGTTCAGATACGCAGTATTTT
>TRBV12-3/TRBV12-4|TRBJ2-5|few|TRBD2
CASSFGPGEAGIQETQYF
TGTGCCAGCAGTTTTGGCCCTGGTGAAGCGGGGATCCAAGAGACCCAGTACTTC
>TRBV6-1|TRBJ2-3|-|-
CASRQGGAQYF
TGTGCCAGCAGACAGGGTGGGGCGCAGTATTTT
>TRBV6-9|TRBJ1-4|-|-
CASGSRAPSARKLFF
TGTGCCAGCGGTTCGCGGGCCCCCTCCGCCCGAAAACTGTTTTTT
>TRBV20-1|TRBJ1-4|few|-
CSARTQPRGKLFF
TGCAGTGCTAGGACACAGCCGAGAGGAAAACTGTTTTTT
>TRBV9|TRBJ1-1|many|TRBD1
CASSPRTGRGTEAFF
TGTGCCAGCAGCCCCCGGACAGGGAGGGGCACTGAAGCTTTCTTT
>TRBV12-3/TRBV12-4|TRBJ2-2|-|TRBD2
CASSFSPGLASGELFF
TGTGCCAGCAGTTTTTCCCCGGGACTAGCAAGCGGGGAGCTGTTTTTT
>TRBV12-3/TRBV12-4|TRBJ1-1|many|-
CASSRSGNTEAFF
TGTGCCAGCAGTCGTTCAGGGAACACTGAAGCTTTCTTT
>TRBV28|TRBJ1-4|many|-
CASSIQGKLFF
TGTGCCAGCAGCATTCAGGGAAAACTGTTTTTT
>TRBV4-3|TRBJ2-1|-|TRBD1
CASSPSGQGAFEQFF
TGCGCCAGCAGCCCATCGGGACAGGGGGCTTTTGAGCAGTTCTTC
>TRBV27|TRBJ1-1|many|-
CASRVGVATEAFF
TGTGCCAGTCGTGTAGGGGTGGCCACTGAAGCTTTCTTT
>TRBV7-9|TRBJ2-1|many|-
CASSLTRPSSYNEQFF
TGTGCCAGCAGCTTAACTAGGCCCAGCTCCTACAATGAGCAGTTCTTC
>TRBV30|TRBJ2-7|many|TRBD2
CAWSVGPSGSGYEQYF
TGTGCCTGGAGTGTGGGCCCTAGCGGGAGTGGGTACGAGCAGTACTTC
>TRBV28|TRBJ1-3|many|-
CASLGGDRNTIYF
TGTGCCTCCCTCGGGGGGGATCGAAACACCATATATTTT